This T cell receptor beta chain was retrieved from a study of T cell responses to AZD1222 COVID-19 vaccine. General study results and limits: Repertoires were obtained solely post-peak T cell response. Spike-specific TCRs gained breadth and depth after people received two AZD1222 doses.

About this clone: Its target is not known.

Germline CDR1 reads MNHNS; CDR2 reads SASEGT. V was shortened by 3 bases and J by 7 bases, with 13 bases between the two germline ends. There are 14 residues in the CDR3. The method was immunoSEQ multiplex PCR; TCRdb's version includes in-frame clones alone and lacks a portion of them. The table lists 150,000 or so clones, about nine tenths of them singletons. The gene calls are TRBV6-1 and TRBJ1-5; tentative D call: TRBD1 (6 bases). The specimen comprised peripheral blood, sampled on day 0 of AZD1222 vaccination. The source of this sequence is an adult in good health. This CDR3 reads CASSDRGLGQPQHF. In DNA, the CDR3 is TGTGCCAGCAGTGACCGGGGGCTGGGACAGCCCCAGCATTTT.